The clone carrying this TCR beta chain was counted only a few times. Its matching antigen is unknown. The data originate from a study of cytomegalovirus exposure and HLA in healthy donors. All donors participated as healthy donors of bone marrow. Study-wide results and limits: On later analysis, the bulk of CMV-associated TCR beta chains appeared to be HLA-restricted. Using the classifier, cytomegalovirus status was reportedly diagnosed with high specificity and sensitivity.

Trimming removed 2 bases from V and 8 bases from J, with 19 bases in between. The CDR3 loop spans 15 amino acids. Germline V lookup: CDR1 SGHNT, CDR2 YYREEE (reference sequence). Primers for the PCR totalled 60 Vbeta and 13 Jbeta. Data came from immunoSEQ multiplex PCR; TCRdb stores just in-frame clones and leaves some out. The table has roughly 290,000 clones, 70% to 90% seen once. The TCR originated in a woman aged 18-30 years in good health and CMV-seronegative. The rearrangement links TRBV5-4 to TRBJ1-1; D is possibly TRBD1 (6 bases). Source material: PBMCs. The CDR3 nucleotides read TGTGCCAGCAGCTTCGGGGGGTGGGGCCAGGGGGAAGCTTTCTTT. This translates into CASSFGGWGQGEAFF.